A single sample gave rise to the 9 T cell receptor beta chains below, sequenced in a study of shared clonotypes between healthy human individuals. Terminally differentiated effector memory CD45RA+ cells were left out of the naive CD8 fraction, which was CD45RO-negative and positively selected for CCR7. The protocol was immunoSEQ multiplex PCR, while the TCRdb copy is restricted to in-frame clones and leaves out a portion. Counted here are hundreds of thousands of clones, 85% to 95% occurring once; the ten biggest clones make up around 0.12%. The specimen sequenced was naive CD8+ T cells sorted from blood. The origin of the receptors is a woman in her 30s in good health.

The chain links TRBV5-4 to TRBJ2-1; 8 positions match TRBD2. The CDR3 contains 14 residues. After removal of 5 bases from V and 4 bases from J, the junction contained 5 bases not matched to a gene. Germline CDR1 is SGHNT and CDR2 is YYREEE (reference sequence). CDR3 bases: TGTGCCAGCAGTCCTAGCGGGCTATACAATGAGCAGTTCTTC. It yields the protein CASSPSGLYNEQFF.

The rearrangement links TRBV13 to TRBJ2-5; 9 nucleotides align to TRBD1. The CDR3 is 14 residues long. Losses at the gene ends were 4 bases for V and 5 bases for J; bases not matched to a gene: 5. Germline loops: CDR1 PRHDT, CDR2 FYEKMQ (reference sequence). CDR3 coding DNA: TGTGCCAGCAGCTGGACAGGGGCGGGGGAGACCCAGTACTTC. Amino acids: CASSWTGAGETQYF. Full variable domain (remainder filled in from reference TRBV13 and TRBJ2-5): AAGVIQSPRHLIKEKRETATLKCYPIPRHDTVYWYQQGPGQDPQFLISFYEKMQSDKGSIPDRFSAQQFSDYHSELNMSSLELGDSALYFCASSWTGAGETQYFGPGTRLLVL.

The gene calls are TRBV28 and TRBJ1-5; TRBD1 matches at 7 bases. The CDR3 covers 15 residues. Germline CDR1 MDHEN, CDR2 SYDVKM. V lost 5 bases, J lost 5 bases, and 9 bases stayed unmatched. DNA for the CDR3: TGTGCCAGCAGTAATGACAGGGCGGTCGATCAGCCCCAGCATTTT. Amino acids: CASSNDRAVDQPQHF.

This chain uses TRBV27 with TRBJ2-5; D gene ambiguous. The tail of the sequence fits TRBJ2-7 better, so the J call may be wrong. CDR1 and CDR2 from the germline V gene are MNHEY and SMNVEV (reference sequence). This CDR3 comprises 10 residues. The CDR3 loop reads CASIPYEQYF. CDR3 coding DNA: TGTGCCAGCATCCCCTACGAGCAGTACTTC.

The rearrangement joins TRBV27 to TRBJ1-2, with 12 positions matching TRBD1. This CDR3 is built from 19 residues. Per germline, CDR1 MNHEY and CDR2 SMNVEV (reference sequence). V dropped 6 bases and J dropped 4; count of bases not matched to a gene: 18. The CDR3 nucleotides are TGTGCCAGCAGATATAACCGGGGACAGGGGGCCCCAGGTGGCTATGGCTACACCTTC. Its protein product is CASRYNRGQGAPGGYGYTF.

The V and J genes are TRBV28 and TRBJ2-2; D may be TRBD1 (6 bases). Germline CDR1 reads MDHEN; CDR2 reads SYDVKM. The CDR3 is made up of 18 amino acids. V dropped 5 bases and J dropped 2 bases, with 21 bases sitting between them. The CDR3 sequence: CASSQLWGQGVNTGELFF. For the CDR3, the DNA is TGTGCCAGCAGTCAACTGTGGGGGCAGGGTGTAAACACCGGGGAGCTGTTTTTT.

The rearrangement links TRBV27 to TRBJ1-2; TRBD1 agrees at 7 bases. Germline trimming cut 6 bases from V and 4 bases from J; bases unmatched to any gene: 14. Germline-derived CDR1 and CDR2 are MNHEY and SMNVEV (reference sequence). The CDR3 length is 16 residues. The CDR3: CASSFSYGTVSYGYTF. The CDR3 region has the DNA TGTGCCAGCAGCTTTTCCTATGGGACAGTCTCCTATGGCTACACCTTC.

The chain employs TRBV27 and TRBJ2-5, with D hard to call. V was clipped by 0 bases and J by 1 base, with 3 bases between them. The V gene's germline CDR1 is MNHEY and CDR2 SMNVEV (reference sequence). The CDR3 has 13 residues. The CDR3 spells CASSLSVQETQYF. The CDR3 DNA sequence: TGTGCCAGCAGTTTATCTGTCCAAGAGACCCAGTACTTC.

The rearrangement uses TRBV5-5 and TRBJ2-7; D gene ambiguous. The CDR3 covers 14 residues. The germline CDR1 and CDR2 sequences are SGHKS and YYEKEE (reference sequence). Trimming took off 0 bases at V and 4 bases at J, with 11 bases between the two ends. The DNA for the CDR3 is TGTGCCAGCAGCTTGGCCGGCAGCCCTTACGAGCAGTACTTC. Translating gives CASSLAGSPYEQYF.